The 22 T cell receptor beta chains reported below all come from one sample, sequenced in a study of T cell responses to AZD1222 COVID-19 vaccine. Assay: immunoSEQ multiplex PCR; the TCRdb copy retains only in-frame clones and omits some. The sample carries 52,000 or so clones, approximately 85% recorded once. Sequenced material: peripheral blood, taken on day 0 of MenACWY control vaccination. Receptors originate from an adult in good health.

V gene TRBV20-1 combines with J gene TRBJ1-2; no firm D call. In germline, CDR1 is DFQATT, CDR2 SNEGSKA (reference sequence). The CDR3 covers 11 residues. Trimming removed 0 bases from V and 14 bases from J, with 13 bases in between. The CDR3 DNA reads TGCAGTGCTAGAGAGGGCCAAGTTGGAACCTTC. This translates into CSAREGQVGTF.

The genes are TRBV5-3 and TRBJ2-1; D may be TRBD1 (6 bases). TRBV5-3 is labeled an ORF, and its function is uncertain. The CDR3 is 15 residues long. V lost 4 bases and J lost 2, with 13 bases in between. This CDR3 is CARSTTGRAYNEQFF. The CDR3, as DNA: TGTGCCAGAAGCACGACAGGAAGGGCCTACAATGAGCAGTTCTTC.

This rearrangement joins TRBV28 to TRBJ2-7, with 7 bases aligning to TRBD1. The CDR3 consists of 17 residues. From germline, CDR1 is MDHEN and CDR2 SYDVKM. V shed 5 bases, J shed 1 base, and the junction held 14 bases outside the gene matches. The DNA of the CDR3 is TGTGCCAGCAGTCCCTATGGGATAGGGGGCGGATCCTACGAGCAGTACTTC. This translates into CASSPYGIGGGSYEQYF.

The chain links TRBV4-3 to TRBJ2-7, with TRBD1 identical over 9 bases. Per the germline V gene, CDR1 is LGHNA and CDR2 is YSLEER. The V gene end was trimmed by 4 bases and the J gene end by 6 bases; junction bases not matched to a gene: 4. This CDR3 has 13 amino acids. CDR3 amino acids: CASSPGTGFEQYF. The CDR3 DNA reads TGCGCCAGCAGCCCCGGGACAGGGTTCGAGCAGTACTTC.

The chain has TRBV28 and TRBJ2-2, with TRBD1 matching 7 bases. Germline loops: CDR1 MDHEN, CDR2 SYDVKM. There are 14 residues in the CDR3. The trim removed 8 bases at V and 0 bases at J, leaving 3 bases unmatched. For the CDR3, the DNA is TGTGCCAGCTTCGACAGGGCGAACACCGGGGAGCTGTTTTTT. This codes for CASFDRANTGELFF. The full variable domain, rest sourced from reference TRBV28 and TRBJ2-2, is DVKVTQSSRYLVKRTGEKVFLECVQDMDHENMFWYRQDPGLGLRLIYFSYDVKMKEKGDIPEGYSVSREKKERFSLILESASTNQTSMYLCASFDRANTGELFFGEGSRLTVL.

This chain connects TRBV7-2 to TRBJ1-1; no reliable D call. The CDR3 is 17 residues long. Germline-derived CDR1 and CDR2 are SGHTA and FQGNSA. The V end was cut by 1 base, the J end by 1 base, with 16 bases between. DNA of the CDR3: TGTGCCAGCAGCTTAGGCTTGTTCGCCAGAGCGAACACTGAAGCTTTCTTT. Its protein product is CASSLGLFARANTEAFF.

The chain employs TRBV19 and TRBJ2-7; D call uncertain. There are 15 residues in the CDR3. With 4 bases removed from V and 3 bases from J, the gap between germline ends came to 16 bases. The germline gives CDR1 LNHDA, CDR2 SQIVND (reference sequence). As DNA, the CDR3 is TGTGCCAGTAGTAATCGTGGGTTCAGGAGCTACGAGCAGTACTTC. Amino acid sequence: CASSNRGFRSYEQYF.

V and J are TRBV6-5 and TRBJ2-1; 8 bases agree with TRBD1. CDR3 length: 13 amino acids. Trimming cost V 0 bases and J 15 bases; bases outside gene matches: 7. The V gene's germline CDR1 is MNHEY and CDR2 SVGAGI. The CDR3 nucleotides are TGTGCCAGCAGTTACTCCCCGGGACAGGTACTGTTCTTC. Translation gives CASSYSPGQVLFF.

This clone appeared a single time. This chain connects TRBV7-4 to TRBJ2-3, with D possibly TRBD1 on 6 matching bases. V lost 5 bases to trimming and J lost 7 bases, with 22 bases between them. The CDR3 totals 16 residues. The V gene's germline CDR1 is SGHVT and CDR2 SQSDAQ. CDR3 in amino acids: CASSLPDRRQGNTQYF. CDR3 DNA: TGTGCCAGCAGCCTCCCCGACAGGCGCCAGGGAAATACGCAGTATTTT.

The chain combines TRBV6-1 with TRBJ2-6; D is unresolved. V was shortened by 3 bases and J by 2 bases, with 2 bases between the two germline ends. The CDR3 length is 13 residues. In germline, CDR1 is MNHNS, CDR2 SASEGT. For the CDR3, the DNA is TGTGCCAGCAGTGATCCTGGGGCCAACGTCCTGACTTTC. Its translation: CASSDPGANVLTF.

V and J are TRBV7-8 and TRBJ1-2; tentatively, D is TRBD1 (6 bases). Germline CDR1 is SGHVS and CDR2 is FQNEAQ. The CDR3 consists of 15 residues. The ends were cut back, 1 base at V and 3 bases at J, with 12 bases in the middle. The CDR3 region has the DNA TGTGCCAGCAGCTTAGAGGGGGGCGCGTACTATGGCTACACCTTC. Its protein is CASSLEGGAYYGYTF.

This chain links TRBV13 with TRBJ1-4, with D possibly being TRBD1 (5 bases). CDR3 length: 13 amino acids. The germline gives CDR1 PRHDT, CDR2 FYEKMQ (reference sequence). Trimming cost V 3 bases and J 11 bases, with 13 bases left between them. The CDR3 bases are TGTGCCAGCAGCTTTAGGGGAACGGGGAAACTGTTTTTT. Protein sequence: CASSFRGTGKLFF. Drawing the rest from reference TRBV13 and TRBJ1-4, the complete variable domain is AAGVIQSPRHLIKEKRETATLKCYPIPRHDTVYWYQQGPGQDPQFLISFYEKMQSDKGSIPDRFSAQQFSDYHSELNMSSLELGDSALYFCASSFRGTGKLFFGSGTQLSVL.

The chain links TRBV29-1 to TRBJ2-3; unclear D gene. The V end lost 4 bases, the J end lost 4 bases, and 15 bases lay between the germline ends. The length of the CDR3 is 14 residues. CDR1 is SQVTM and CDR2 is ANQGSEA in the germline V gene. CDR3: CSVVPRVSSDTQYF. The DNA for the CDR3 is TGCAGCGTTGTCCCCAGAGTTAGCTCAGATACGCAGTATTTT.

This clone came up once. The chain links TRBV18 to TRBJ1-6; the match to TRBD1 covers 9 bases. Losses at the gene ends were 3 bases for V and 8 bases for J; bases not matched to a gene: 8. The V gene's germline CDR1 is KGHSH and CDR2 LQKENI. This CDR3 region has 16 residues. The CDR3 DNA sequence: TGTGCCAGCTCACCTCGCGGGACAGGGCAGTATTCACCCCTCCACTTT. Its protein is CASSPRGTGQYSPLHF.

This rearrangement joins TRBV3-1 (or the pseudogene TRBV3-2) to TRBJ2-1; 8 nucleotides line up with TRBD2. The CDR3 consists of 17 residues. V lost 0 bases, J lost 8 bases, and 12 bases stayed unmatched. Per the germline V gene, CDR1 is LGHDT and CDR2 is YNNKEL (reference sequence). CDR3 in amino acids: CASSQDGVIGRADEQFF. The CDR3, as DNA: TGTGCCAGCAGCCAAGATGGGGTTATCGGGAGGGCCGATGAGCAGTTCTTC.

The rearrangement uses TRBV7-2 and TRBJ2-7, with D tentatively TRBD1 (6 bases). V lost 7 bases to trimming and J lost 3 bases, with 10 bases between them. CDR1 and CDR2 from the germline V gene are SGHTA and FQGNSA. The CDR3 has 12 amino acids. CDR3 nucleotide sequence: TGTGCCAGCACGGAACAGGGCTACGAGCAGTACTTC. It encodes CASTEQGYEQYF.

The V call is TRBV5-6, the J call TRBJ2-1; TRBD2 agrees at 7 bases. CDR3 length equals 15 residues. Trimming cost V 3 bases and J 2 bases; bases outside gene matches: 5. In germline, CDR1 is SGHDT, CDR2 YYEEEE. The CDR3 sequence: CASSYPLAAYNEQFF. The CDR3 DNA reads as TGTGCCAGCAGCTACCCTCTAGCGGCCTACAATGAGCAGTTCTTC.

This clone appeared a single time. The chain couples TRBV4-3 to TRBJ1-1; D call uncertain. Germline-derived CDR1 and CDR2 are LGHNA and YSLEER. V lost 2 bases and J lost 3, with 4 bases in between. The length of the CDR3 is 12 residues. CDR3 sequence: CASSQSDTEAFF. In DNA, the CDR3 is TGCGCCAGCAGCCAATCCGACACTGAAGCTTTCTTT.

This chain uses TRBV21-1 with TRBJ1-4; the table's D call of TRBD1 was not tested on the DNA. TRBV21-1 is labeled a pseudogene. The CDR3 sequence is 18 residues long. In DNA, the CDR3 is TGTGCCAGCAGCCCCGACAGGGGGCGCGACCTTAGGAATGAAAAACTGTTTTTT. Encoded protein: CASSPDRGRDLRNEKLFF.

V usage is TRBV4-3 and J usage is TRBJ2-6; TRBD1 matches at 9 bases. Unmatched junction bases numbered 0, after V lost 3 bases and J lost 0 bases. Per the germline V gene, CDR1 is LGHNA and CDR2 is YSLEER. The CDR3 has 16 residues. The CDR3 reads CASSQGQGSGANVLTF. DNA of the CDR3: TGCGCCAGCAGCCAGGGACAGGGCTCTGGGGCCAACGTCCTGACTTTC.

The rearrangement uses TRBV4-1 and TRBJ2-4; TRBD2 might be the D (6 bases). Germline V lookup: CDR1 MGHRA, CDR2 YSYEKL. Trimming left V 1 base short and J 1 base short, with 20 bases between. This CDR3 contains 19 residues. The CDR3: CASSQGLRDFSHAKNIQYF. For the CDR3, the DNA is TGCGCCAGCAGCCAAGGGCTTAGGGACTTCTCACATGCCAAAAACATTCAGTACTTC.

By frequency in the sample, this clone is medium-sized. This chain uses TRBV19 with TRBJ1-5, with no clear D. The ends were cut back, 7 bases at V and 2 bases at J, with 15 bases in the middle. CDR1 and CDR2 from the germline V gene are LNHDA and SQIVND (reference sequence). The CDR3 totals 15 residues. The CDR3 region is CASKQTTGGNQPQHF. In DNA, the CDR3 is TGTGCCAGTAAACAGACCACCGGGGGCAATCAGCCCCAGCATTTT.